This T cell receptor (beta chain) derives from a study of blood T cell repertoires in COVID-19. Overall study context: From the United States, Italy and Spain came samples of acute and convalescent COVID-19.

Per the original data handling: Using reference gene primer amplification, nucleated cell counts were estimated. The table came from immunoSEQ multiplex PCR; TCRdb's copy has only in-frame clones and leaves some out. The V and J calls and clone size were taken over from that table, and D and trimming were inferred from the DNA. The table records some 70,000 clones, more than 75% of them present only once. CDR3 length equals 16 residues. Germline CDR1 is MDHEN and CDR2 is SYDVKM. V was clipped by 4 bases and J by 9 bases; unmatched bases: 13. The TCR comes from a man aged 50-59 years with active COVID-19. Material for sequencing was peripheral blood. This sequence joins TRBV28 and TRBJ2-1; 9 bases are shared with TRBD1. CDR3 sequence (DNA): TGTGCCAGCAGTTCTCCCGGGACAGGGAGGTTAGGTGAGCAGTTCTTC. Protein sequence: CASSSPGTGRLGEQFF.